These T cell receptor beta chains were read from a single sample in a study of T cells after yellow fever vaccination. MiXCR, applied by TCRdb to the 5' RACE reads, yields one record per CDR3 protein. The table shows fewer than 400,000 distinct CDR3 sequences, with approximately 11% occurring only once. The sample in question was CD4+ T cells sorted from PBMCs, obtained 45 days after the yellow fever booster vaccination. All receptors derive from a man aged 18-30 years who received the YFV17D yellow fever vaccine. Each CDR3 is given with its conserved first and last residue. The D gene is left open where the match is weak. For some rows the clone size is stated as once, few or many, or as a class when expanded; others skip it.

D gene	V gene	clone size	J gene	CDR3 DNA	CDR3 protein
-	TRBV7-2	-	TRBJ1-2	TGTGCCAGCAGCACCTTTGGTTGGGCCCGAGGCGGCTACACCTTC	CASSTFGWARGGYTF
-	TRBV7-9	once	TRBJ1-3	TGTGCCAGCAGCTTAGAGTGGAGCTCTGGAAACACCATATATTTT	CASSLEWSSGNTIYF
TRBD1	TRBV20-1	few	TRBJ2-5	TGCAGTGCTCCGACAGGGGGCCGCGAGACCCAGTACTTC	CSAPTGGRETQYF
-	TRBV5-1	few	TRBJ2-7	TGCGCCAGCAGCTCCCGACAGTCCTCGGCCGAGCAGTACTTC	CASSSRQSSAEQYF
-	TRBV12-3/TRBV12-4	-	TRBJ1-4	TGTGCCAGCAGTCTAGGCTTGGGCAGGGACCTTAATGAAAAACTGTTTTTT	CASSLGLGRDLNEKLFF
TRBD2	TRBV6-5	-	TRBJ2-3	TGTGCCAGCAGTTACCGGCGGAGCGGGGGGGCCCTGACAGATACGCAGTATTTT	CASSYRRSGGALTDTQYF
TRBD1	TRBV2	-	TRBJ1-1	TGTGCCAGCCGGGGACAGTATAACACTGAAGCTTTCTTT	CASRGQYNTEAFF
-	TRBV5-1	-	TRBJ2-3	TGCGCCAGCAGCTTGAGACCGGAAGATACGCAGTATTTT	CASSLRPEDTQYF
TRBD1	TRBV5-1	few	TRBJ2-3	TGCGCCAGCAGCTTCGGACAGGGGTCAGATACGCAGTATTTT	CASSFGQGSDTQYF
-	TRBV12-3/TRBV12-4	many	TRBJ1-2	TGTGCCAGCAGTTTAATGAGGGTCTATGGCTACACCTTC	CASSLMRVYGYTF
-	TRBV5-1	few	TRBJ1-1	TGCGCCAGCAACGGTGGACAAAGGACTGAAGCTTTCTTT	CASNGGQRTEAFF
TRBD1	TRBV20-1	-	TRBJ2-3	TGCAGTGCCATCGGGGGACAGGGACGCACAGATACGCAGTATTTT	CSAIGGQGRTDTQYF
-	TRBV6-1	few	TRBJ1-5	TGTGCCAGCAGTGAAGCGGGACAGCCCCAGCATTTT	CASSEAGQPQHF
-	TRBV4-1	many	TRBJ2-5	TGCGCCAGCAGCGAACAGGGTGGATGGGGGACCCAGTACTTC	CASSEQGGWGTQYF
-	TRBV10-3	-	TRBJ2-5	TGTGCCATCAGTTTTGGACCTGGGGAGACCCAGTACTTC	CAISFGPGETQYF
TRBD2	TRBV27	few	TRBJ2-1	TGTGCCAGCAGTTTATCGGCGGGGGGCGAGCAGTTCTTC	CASSLSAGGEQFF